Shown below are 17 T cell receptor beta chains from a single sample sequenced in a study of T cells in tuberculosis. Assay: immunoSEQ multiplex PCR; the TCRdb copy retains only in-frame clones and omits some. This table holds tens of thousands of clones, approximately 90% found once. Time point: new active TB diagnosis, blood taken before or within 7 days of starting treatment. The sequences come from PBMCs, collected at tuberculosis diagnosis. These receptors all stem from an adult with tuberculosis.

V and J are TRBV4-3 and TRBJ2-7, with 7 bases identical to TRBD2. CDR3 length: 15 amino acids. The J segment lost 2 bases and the V segment lost 1 base, leaving 5 bases of the junction unmatched. Germline assignment: CDR1 LGHNA and CDR2 YSLEER. In DNA form, the CDR3 reads TGCGCCAGCAGCCAAGGGGAGGGCAGCCCCTACGAGCAGTACTTC. It is translated as CASSQGEGSPYEQYF.

The CDR3 DNA reads as TGCGCCAGCAGCCTCACGGGGTTGGGACACCCCCGGGACCAGTACTTC. It codes for CASSLTGLGHPRDQYF. The rearrangement uses TRBV5-1 and TRBJ2-5; D is possibly TRBD1 (6 bases). CDR1 is SGHRS, CDR2 YFSETQ, per germline. V lost 4 bases and J lost 10, with 26 bases in between. The CDR3 is 16 amino acids.

The CDR3 DNA is TGTGCCAGCAGCTTGGGGACAGGGGAACCACCAAACACCATATATTTT. Translation gives CASSLGTGEPPNTIYF. This chain links TRBV13 with TRBJ1-3; 10 bases agree with TRBD1. The CDR3 has 16 residues. The junction had 8 bases not matched to a gene; V was cut back by 3 bases and J by 6 bases. Germline assignment: CDR1 PRHDT and CDR2 FYEKMQ (reference sequence).

This chain connects TRBV6-5 to TRBJ1-2; D gene unclear. The germline V and J ends were trimmed by 0 bases and 4 bases, with 15 bases remaining between them. Germline values: CDR1 MNHEY, CDR2 SVGAGI. The CDR3 is 16 amino acids. As DNA, the CDR3 is TGTGCCAGCAGTTACTCGACTGCGGCCGGCTCCTATGGCTACACCTTC. It yields the protein CASSYSTAAGSYGYTF.

V and J are TRBV5-1 and TRBJ2-3, with 7 bases identical to TRBD1. The CDR3 is made up of 15 amino acids. V shed 4 bases and J 4 bases; nucleotides not matched to a gene: 9. Germline V CDR1 and CDR2: SGHRS, YFSETQ. The CDR3 coding sequence is TGCGCCAGCAGCCACAACCGGGACAGACCAGATACGCAGTATTTT. Translating gives CASSHNRDRPDTQYF. The full variable domain, rest sourced from reference TRBV5-1 and TRBJ2-3, is KAGVTQTPRYLIKTRGQQVTLSCSPISGHRSVSWYQQTPGQGLQFLFEYFSETQRNKGNFPGRFSGRQFSNSRSEMNVSTLELGDSALYLCASSHNRDRPDTQYFGPGTRLTVL.

V and J are TRBV5-1 and TRBJ2-2, with a weak D call TRBD2 (6 bases). Germline CDR1 SGHRS, CDR2 YFSETQ. With 4 bases removed from V and 5 bases from J, the gap between germline ends came to 12 bases. The CDR3 contains 14 residues. CDR3 in DNA: TGCGCCAGCAGCCGGTTAGGAGGGACCGGGGAGCTGTTTTTT. It codes for CASSRLGGTGELFF.

The chain uses TRBV28 and TRBJ1-4; D may be TRBD1 (5 bases). Trimming took off 2 bases at V and 4 bases at J, with 11 bases between the two ends. The CDR3 has 15 amino acids. Germline CDR1 is MDHEN and CDR2 is SYDVKM. This chain's CDR3 is CASSLVGGGNEKLFF. The CDR3 DNA sequence: TGTGCCAGCAGTTTAGTTGGGGGGGGTAATGAAAAACTGTTTTTT.

This clone has only one observation. The chain joins TRBV19 to TRBJ1-5; no definite D call. Trimming took off 0 bases at V and 2 bases at J, with 17 bases between the two ends. CDR1 is LNHDA, CDR2 SQIVND, per germline (reference sequence). CDR3 length: 18 amino acids. CDR3 coding DNA: TGTGCCAGTAGTATAGAGGCCAGGTTTCCTAACGGCAATCAGCCCCAGCATTTT. As protein: CASSIEARFPNGNQPQHF.

The chain carries TRBV30 and TRBJ2-2; 8 bases map to TRBD1. The CDR3 totals 13 residues. The V and J ends lost 2 bases and 6 bases, in that order; junction bases with no gene match: 2. In germline, CDR1 is GTSNPN, CDR2 SVGIG (reference sequence). The CDR3 sequence: CAWSQGAPGELFF. CDR3 sequence (DNA): TGTGCCTGGAGTCAGGGGGCGCCCGGGGAGCTGTTTTTT.

The rearrangement joins TRBV6-4 to TRBJ2-3, with TRBD2 as a possible D gene (6 bases). From germline, CDR1 is MRHNA and CDR2 SNTAGT. This CDR3 is built from 13 residues. V was trimmed by 2 bases and J by 6 bases, leaving 9 bases between them. The CDR3 reads CASSDRDSDTQYF. In nucleotides, the CDR3 is TGTGCCAGCAGTGACAGGGACTCCGATACGCAGTATTTT.

The rearrangement links TRBV6-5 to TRBJ1-2; D perhaps matches TRBD1 (6 bases). Germline V CDR1 and CDR2: MNHEY, SVGAGI. The CDR3 is 13 residues long. The V and J ends lost 2 bases and 6 bases respectively, with 10 bases between them. CDR3 DNA sequence: TGTGCCAGCAGTTACAAAACAGGGAATGGCTACACCTTC. Amino acids: CASSYKTGNGYTF.

In its sample, this clone was seen a few times. The gene calls are TRBV25-1 and TRBJ2-3; the D gene is possibly TRBD2 (6 bases). Germline V CDR1 and CDR2: MGHDK, SYGVNS. The length of the CDR3 is 17 residues. With 6 bases removed from V and 2 bases from J, the gap between germline ends came to 21 bases. The CDR3 is CASSPPGVVLDTDTQYF. The CDR3 coding sequence is TGTGCCAGCAGCCCCCCGGGGGTGGTACTGGACACAGATACGCAGTATTTT.

J is TRBJ2-7 and V is TRBV2; possible D gene TRBD2, 5 bases. V was shortened by 3 bases and J by 4 bases, with 13 bases between the two germline ends. Germline-derived CDR1 and CDR2 are SNHLY and FYNNEI. The CDR3 consists of 14 residues. DNA for the CDR3: TGTGCCAGCAGTGATAGCGAGTTATCGTACGAGCAGTACTTC. Its protein is CASSDSELSYEQYF.

The chain is built from TRBV7-2 and TRBJ2-7, with 14 bases fitting TRBD2. The CDR3 runs 16 residues. The V and J ends lost 1 base and 4 bases, in that order; junction bases with no gene match: 3. CDR1 is SGHTA and CDR2 is FQGNSA in the germline V gene. The CDR3 region is CASSLVGLAGAYEQYF. The CDR3 nucleotides are TGTGCCAGCAGCTTAGTGGGACTAGCGGGGGCGTACGAGCAGTACTTC.

The chain carries TRBV4-1 and TRBJ1-1; 7 bases are shared with TRBD1. Germline-derived CDR1 and CDR2 are MGHRA and YSYEKL. Unmatched junction bases numbered 11, after V lost 2 bases and J lost 11 bases. CDR3 length: 14 residues. The CDR3 DNA reads TGCGCCAGCAGCCAACCGACAGGGAGGCGTGGGGCTTTCTTT. Translating gives CASSQPTGRRGAFF.

V usage is TRBV5-1 and J usage is TRBJ1-1, with D tentatively TRBD1 (6 bases). With 4 bases removed from V and 1 base from J, the gap between germline ends came to 11 bases. Germline assignment: CDR1 SGHRS and CDR2 YFSETQ. The CDR3 is made up of 14 amino acids. CDR3 loop: CASSAGQQNTEAFF. CDR3 nucleotides: TGCGCCAGCAGCGCTGGACAGCAGAACACTGAAGCTTTCTTT.

The chain recombines TRBV7-2 with TRBJ1-2; 11 bases align to TRBD1. The CDR3 runs 14 residues. Per the germline V gene, CDR1 is SGHTA and CDR2 is FQGNSA. V dropped 5 bases and J dropped 4; count of bases not matched to a gene: 3. The CDR3 loop is CASSRTGGFYGYTF. CDR3 bases: TGTGCCAGCAGCCGGACAGGGGGCTTCTATGGCTACACCTTC.